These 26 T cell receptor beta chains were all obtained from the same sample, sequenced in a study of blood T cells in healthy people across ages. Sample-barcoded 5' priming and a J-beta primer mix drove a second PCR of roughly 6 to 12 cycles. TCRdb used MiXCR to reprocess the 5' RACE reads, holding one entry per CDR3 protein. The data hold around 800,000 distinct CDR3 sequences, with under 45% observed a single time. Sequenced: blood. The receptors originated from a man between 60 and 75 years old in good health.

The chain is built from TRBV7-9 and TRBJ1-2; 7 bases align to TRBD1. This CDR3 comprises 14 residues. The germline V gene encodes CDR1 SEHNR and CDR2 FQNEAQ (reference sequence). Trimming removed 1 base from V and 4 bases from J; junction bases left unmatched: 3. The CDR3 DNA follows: TGTGCCAGCAGCTTAGGGGACAGCTTCTATGGCTACACCTTC. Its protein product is CASSLGDSFYGYTF.

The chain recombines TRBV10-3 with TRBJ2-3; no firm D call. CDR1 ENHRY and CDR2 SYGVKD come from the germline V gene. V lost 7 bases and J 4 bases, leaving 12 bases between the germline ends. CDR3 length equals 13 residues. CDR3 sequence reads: CAINTGDADTQYF. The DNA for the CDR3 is TGTGCCATCAACACTGGCGATGCAGATACGCAGTATTTT.

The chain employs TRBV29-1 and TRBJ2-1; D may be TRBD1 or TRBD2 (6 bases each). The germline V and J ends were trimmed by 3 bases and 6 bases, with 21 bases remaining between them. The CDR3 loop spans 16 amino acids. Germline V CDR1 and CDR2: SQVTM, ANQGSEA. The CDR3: CSVDKPSGGVGNEQFF. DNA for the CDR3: TGCAGCGTTGATAAGCCCTCCGGGGGCGTAGGCAATGAGCAGTTCTTC.

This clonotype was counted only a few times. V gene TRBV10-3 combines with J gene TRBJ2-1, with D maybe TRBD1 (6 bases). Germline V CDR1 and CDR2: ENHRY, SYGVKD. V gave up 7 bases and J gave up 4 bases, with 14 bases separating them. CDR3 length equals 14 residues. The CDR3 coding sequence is TGTGCCATCACACGGGACAAATCATACAATGAGCAGTTCTTC. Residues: CAITRDKSYNEQFF.

DNA of the CDR3: TGCAGCGTTGGGACAGGGGGTAGCACAGATACGCAGTATTTT. This sequence encodes CSVGTGGSTDTQYF. The chain couples TRBV29-1 to TRBJ2-3; TRBD1 aligns across 10 bases. V was clipped by 4 bases and J by 0 bases; unmatched bases: 1. The germline CDR1 and CDR2 sequences are SQVTM and ANQGSEA. The CDR3 covers 14 residues.

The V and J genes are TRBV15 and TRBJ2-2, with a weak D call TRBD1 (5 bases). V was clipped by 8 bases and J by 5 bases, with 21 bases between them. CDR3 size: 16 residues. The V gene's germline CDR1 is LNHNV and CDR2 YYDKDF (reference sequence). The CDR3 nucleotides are TGTGCCACCGGCCGGTCACAGGCCTCTCCGACCGGGGAGCTGTTTTTT. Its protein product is CATGRSQASPTGELFF.

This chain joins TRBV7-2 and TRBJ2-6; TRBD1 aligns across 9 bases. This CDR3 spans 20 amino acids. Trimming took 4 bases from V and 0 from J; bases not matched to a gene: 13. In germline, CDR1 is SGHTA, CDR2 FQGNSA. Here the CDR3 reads CASSSRQGEFWGSGANVLTF. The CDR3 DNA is TGTGCCAGCAGCTCCAGACAGGGGGAATTTTGGGGCTCTGGGGCCAACGTCCTGACTTTC.

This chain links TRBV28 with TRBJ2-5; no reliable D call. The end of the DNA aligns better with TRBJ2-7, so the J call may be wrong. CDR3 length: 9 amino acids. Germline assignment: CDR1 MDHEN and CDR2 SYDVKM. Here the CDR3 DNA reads TGTGCCAGACACCCCGAGCAGTACTTC. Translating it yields CARHPEQYF.

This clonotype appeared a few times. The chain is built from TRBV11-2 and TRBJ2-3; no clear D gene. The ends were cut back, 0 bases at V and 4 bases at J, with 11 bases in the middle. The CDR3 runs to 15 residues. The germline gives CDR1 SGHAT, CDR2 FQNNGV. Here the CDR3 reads CASSLDFQWADTQYF. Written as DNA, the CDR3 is TGTGCCAGCAGCTTAGATTTCCAGTGGGCAGATACGCAGTATTTT.

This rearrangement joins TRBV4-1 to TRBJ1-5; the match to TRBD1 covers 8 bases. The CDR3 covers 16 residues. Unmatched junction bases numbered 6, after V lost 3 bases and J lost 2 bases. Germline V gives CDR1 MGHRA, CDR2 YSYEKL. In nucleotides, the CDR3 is TGCGCCAGCAGCCAGGTCTCGACAGGGGGCAATCAGCCCCAGCATTTT. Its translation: CASSQVSTGGNQPQHF.

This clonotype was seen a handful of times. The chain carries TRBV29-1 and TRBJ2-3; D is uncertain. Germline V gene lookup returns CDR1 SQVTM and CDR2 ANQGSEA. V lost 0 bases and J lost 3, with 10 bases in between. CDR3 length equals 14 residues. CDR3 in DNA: TGCAGCGTTGAAGAAGGATGGCAGACAGATACGCAGTATTTT. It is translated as CSVEEGWQTDTQYF.

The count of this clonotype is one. This chain's CDR3 is CASILEGRRGGEQYF. In DNA, the CDR3 is TGTGCCAGCATCCTCGAGGGCAGGAGGGGAGGCGAGCAGTACTTC. The chain is built from TRBV11-2 and TRBJ2-4; perhaps TRBD2 as D (6 bases). Gene TRBJ2-7 matches the end of the DNA better, so the J call may be wrong. Germline V lookup: CDR1 SGHAT, CDR2 FQNNGV. This CDR3 is built from 15 residues.

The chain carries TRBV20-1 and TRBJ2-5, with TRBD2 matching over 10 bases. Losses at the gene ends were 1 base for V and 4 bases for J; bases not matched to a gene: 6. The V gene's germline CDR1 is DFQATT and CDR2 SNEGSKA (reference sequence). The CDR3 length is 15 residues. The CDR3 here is CSARVQRGGRETQYF. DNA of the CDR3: TGCAGTGCTAGAGTACAGCGGGGGGGCCGAGAGACCCAGTACTTC.

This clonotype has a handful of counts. CDR3 loop: CASSVVAEGRVYEQYF. In DNA form, the CDR3 reads TGTGCCAGCAGCGTAGTAGCGGAAGGGAGGGTGTACGAGCAGTACTTC. The chain has TRBV9 and TRBJ2-7; 7 bases are a match to TRBD2. CDR1 is SGDLS and CDR2 is YYNGEE in the germline V gene. V lost 0 bases, J lost 4 bases, and 10 bases stayed unmatched. CDR3 length equals 16 residues.

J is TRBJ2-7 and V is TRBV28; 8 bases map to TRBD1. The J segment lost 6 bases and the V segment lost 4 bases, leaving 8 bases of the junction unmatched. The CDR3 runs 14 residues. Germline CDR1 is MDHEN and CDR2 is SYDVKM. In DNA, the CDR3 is TGTGCCAGCAGTTGGCGACAGGGGCACTGCGAGCAGTACTTC. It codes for CASSWRQGHCEQYF.

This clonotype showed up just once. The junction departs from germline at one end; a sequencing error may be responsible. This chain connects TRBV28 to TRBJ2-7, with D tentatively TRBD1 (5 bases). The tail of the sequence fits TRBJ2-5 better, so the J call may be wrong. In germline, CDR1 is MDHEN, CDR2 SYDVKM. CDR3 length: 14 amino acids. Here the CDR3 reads CAGRALRREETQYF. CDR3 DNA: TGTGCCGGCAGGGCCCTTCGTCGGGAAGAGACCCAGTACTTC.

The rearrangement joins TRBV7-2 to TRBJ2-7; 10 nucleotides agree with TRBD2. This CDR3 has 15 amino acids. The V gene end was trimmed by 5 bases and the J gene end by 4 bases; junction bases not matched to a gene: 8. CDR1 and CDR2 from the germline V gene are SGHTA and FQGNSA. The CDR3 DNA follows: TGTGCCAGCAGCCGAAATAGCGGGGGGAATTACGAGCAGTACTTC. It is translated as CASSRNSGGNYEQYF.

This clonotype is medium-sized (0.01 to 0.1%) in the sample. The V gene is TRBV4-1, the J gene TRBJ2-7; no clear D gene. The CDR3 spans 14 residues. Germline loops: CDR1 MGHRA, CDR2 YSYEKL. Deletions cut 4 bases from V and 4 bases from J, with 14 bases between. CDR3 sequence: CASSRESLGYEQYF. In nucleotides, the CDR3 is TGCGCCAGCAGCCGAGAATCCCTCGGATACGAGCAGTACTTC.

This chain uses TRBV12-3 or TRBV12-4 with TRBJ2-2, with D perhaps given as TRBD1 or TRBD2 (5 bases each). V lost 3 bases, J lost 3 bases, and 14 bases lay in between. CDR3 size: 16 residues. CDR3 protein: CASSLGPQSHTGELFF. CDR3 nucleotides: TGTGCCAGCAGTTTGGGACCTCAGAGTCACACCGGGGAGCTGTTTTTT.

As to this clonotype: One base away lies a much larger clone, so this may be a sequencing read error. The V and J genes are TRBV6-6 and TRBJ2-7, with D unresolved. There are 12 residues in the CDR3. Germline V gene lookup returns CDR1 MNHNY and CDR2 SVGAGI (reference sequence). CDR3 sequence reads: CASSYSIYVQYF. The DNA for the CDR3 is TGTGCCAGCAGTTACTCCATCTACGTGCAGTACTTC.

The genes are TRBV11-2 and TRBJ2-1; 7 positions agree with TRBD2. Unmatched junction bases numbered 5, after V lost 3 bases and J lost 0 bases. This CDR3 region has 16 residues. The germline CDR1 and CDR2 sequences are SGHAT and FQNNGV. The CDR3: CASSLRLASSYNEQFF. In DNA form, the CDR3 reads TGTGCCAGCAGCTTGCGACTAGCTAGCTCCTACAATGAGCAGTTCTTC.

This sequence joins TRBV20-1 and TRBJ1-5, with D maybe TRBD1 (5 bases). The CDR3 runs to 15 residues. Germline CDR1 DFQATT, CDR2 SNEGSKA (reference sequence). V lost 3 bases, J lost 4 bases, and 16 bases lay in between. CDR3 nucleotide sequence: TGCAGTGCTAGGGGTCGGGGGGGGACGAATCAGCCCCAGCATTTT. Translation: CSARGRGGTNQPQHF.

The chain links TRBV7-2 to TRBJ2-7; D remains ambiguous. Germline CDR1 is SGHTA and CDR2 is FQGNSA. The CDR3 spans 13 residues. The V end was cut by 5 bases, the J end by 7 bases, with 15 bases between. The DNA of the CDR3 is TGTGCCAGCAGCCCCAGAGGCTACAATGAGCAGTACTTC. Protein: CASSPRGYNEQYF.

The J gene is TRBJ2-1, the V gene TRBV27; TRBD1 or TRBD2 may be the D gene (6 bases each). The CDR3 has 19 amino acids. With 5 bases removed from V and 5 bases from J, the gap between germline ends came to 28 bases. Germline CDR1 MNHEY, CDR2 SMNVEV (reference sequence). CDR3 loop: CASSASGAGSLLDNNEQFF. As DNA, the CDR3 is TGTGCCAGCAGTGCATCAGGGGCGGGGAGCCTACTCGACAACAATGAGCAGTTCTTC.

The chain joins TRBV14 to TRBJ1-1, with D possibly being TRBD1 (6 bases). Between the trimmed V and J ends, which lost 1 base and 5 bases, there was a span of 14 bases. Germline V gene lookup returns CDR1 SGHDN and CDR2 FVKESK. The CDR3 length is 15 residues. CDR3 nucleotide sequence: TGTGCCAGCAGCCAAGTAAACAGGGACGGAACTGAAGCTTTCTTT. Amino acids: CASSQVNRDGTEAFF.

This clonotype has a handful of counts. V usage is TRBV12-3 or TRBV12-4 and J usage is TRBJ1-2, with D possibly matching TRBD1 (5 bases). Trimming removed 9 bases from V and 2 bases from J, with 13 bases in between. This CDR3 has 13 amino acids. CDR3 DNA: TGTGCCAGTTCCCCCGAGGGGAACTATGGCTACACCTTC. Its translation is CASSPEGNYGYTF.